This T cell receptor (beta chain) appears in the sequencing data of a study of spatial heterogeneity in lung cancer. This clonotype was seen repeatedly, ten times or more. Germline V lookup: CDR1 ENHRY, CDR2 SYGVKD. Losses at the gene ends were 11 bases for V and 5 bases for J; bases not matched to a gene: 13. The CDR3 spans 14 residues. Using its own MiXCR run on the 5' RACE reads, TCRdb lists one record per CDR3 protein. The data show 17,000 or so distinct CDR3 sequences, 20% to 25% seen once. Time point here: sample taken at primary tumor resection. Sequencing was performed on whole RNA extracted from tumor and nontumor lung tissue, or from frozen PBMC, and the material was left unsorted. Untreated early-stage non-small cell lung cancer patients, roughly 72 in total, were the donors.

The sequence derives from a female donor with early-stage non-small cell lung cancer. The sequenced sample was PBMCs, obtained at surgery. The chain has TRBV10-3 and TRBJ2-5; 8 nucleotides match TRBD1. DNA of the CDR3: TGTGCCCCCAGGGGGGCAGGGGGCGGCGAGACCCAGTACTTC. This sequence encodes CAPRGAGGGETQYF.